There are many counts of the clone carrying this T cell receptor beta chain. These data belong to a study of neurological immune-mediated disorders. Germline CDR1 is MGHRA and CDR2 is YSYEKL. V was trimmed by 4 bases and J by 4 bases, leaving 19 bases between them. The CDR3 is made up of 16 amino acids. TCRdb ran MiXCR on the 5' RACE reads and lists one entry per CDR3 protein. The table has 55,000 or so distinct CDR3 sequences, 3.5% to 4% seen once. J is TRBJ1-2 and V is TRBV4-1; perhaps TRBD1 as D (6 bases). The sample taken for sequencing was CD4+ T cells from blood. The source of this sequence is a woman in her thirties or forties with multiple sclerosis. Here the CDR3 DNA reads TGCGCCAGCAGCCCCGGACAGTTCTTTAGTTCCTATGGCTACACCTTC. Its protein is CASSPGQFFSSYGYTF.